This record covers a single T cell receptor beta chain. As yet, its antigen is unknown. The data originate from a study of beta chain features in type 1 diabetes. Study conclusions and caveats: Moderately but significantly shorter TCRB CDR3s were found in Type 1 diabetes patients in all four CD4+ subsets.

Reverse transcription of all isolated RNA meant that expressed TCRB transcripts were sequenced. Profiled with immunoSEQ multiplex PCR; TCRdb holds only in-frame clones, not every one. Seen here are fewer than 350,000 clones, about 15% observed once, and the top ten hold 0.015% to 0.017%. Sequenced sample: naive CD4+ T cells from blood. This sequence originates from a man in his late teens or twenties with type 1 diabetes.

The CDR3 sequence is CASKLAGVGEQFF. The CDR3 nucleotides are TGTGCCAGCAAACTAGCGGGAGTCGGTGAGCAGTTCTTC. This chain links TRBV6-5 with TRBJ2-1; 11 bases match TRBD2. The germline V gene encodes CDR1 MNHEY and CDR2 SVGAGI. With 7 bases clipped from V and 9 bases from J, the junction kept 5 bases outside the gene matches. The CDR3 totals 13 residues.